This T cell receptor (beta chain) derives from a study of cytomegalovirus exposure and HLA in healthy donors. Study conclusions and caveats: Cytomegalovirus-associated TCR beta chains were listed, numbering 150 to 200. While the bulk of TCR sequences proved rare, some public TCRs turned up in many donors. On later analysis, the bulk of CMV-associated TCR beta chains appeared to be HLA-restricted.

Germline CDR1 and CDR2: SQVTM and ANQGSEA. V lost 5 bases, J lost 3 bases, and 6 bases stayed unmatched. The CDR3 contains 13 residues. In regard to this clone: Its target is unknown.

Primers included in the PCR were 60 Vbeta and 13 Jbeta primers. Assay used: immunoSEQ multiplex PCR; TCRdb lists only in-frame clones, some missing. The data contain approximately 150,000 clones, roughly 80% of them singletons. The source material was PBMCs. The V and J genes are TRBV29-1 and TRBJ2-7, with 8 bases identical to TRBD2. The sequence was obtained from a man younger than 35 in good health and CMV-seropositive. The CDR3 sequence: CSVLTGGRYEQYF. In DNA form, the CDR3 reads TGCAGCGTTCTCACGGGAGGGCGCTACGAGCAGTACTTC.